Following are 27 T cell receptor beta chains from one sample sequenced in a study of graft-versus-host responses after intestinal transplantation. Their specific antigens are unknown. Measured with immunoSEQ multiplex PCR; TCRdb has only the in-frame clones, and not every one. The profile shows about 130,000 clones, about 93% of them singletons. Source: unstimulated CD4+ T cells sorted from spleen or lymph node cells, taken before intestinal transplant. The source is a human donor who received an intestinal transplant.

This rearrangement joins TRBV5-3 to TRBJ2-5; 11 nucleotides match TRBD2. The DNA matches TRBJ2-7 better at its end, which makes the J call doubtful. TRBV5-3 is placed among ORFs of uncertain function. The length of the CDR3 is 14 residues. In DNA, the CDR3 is TGTGCCAGAGATCGGACTAGCGGGTCCTACGAGCAGTACTTC. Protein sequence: CARDRTSGSYEQYF.

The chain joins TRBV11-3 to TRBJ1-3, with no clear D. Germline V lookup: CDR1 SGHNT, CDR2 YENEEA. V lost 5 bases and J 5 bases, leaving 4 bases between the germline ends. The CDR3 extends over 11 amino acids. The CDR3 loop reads CASSLRNTIYF. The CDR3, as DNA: TGTGCCAGCAGCCTTCGAAACACCATATATTTT.

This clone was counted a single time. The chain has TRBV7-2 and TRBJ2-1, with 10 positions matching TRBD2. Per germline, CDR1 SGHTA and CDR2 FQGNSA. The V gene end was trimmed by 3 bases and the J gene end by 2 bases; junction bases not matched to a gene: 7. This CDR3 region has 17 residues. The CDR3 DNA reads TGTGCCAGCAGCTTGTCTCGGACTAGCGGACCCTACAATGAGCAGTTCTTC. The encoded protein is CASSLSRTSGPYNEQFF.

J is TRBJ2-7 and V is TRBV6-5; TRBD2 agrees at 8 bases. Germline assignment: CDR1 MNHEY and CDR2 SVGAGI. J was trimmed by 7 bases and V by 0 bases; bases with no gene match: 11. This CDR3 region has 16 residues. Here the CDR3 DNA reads TGTGCCAGCAGTTACTCGGGGCTAGCGGGTGTAGGGGAGCAGTACTTC. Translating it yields CASSYSGLAGVGEQYF.

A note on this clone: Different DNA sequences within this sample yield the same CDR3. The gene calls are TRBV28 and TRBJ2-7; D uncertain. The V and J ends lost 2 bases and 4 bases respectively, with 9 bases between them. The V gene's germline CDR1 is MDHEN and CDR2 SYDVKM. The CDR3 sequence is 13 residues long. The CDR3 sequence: CASSLGQTYEQYF. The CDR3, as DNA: TGTGCCAGCAGTTTAGGGCAGACTTACGAGCAGTACTTC.

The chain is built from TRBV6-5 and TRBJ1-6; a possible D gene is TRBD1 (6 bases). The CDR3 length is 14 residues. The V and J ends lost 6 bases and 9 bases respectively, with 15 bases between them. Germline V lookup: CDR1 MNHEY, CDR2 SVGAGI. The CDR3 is CASSPTGTGSPLHF. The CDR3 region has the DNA TGTGCCAGCAGCCCCACAGGGACTGGTTCACCCCTCCACTTT.

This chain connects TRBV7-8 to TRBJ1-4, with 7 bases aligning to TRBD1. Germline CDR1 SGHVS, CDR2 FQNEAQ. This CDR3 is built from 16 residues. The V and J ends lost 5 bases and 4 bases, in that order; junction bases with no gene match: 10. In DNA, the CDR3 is TGTGCCAGCAGCGCGCCAGACAGGGCCGATAATGAAAAACTGTTTTTT. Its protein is CASSAPDRADNEKLFF.

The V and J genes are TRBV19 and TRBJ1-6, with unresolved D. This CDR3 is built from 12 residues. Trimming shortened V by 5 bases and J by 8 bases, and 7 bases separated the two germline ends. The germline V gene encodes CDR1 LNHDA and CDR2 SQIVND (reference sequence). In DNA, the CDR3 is TGTGCCAGTAGTCGGTTGGATTCACCCCTCCACTTT. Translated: CASSRLDSPLHF.

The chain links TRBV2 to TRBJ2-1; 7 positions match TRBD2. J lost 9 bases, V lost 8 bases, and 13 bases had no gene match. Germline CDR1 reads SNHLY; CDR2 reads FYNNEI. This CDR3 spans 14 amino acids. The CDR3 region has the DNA TGTGCCAGCTTTAGAGCGGGAACCCACAGTGAGCAGTTCTTC. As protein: CASFRAGTHSEQFF.

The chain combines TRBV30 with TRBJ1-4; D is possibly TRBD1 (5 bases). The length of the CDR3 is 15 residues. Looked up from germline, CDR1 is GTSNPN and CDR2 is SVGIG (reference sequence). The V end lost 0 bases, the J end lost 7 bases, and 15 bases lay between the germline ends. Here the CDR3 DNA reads TGTGCCTGGAGTGTACGGGGACCGCCGGGTGAAAAACTGTTTTTT. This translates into CAWSVRGPPGEKLFF.

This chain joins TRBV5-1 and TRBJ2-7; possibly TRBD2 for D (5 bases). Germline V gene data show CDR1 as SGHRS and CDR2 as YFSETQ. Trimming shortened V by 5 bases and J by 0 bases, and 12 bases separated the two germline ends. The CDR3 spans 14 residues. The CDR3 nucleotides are TGCGCCAGCAGGTGGATTACTAGCTCCTACGAGCAGTACTTC. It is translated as CASRWITSSYEQYF.

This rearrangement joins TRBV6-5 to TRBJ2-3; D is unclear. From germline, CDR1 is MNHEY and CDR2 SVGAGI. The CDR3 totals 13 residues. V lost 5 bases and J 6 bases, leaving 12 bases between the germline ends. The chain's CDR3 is CASSERTRDTQYF. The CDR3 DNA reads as TGTGCCAGCAGTGAACGGACCAGGGATACGCAGTATTTT.

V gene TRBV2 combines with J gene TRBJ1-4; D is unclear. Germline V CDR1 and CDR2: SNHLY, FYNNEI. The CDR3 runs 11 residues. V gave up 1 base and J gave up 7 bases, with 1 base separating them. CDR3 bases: TGTGCCAGCAGTGAAGGTGAAAAACTGTTTTTT. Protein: CASSEGEKLFF.

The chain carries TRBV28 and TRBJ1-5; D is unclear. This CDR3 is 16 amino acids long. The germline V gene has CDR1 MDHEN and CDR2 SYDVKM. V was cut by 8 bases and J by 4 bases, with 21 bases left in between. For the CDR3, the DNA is TGTGCCAGCGCCCCCTCAACGGGGTCGGCAAATCAGCCCCAGCATTTT. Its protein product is CASAPSTGSANQPQHF.

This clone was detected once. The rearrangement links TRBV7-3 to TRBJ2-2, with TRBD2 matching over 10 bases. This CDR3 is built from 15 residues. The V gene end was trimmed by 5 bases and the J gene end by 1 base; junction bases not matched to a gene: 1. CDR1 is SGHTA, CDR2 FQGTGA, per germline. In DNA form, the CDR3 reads TGTGCCAGCAGCGCTAGCGGGAGGAACACCGGGGAGCTGTTTTTT. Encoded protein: CASSASGRNTGELFF.

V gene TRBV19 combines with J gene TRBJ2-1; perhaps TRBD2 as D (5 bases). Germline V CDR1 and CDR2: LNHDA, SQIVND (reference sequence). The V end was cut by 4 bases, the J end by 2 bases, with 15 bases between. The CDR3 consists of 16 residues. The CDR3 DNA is TGTGCCAGTAGTAACCCGGCGGGCGATACCTACAATGAGCAGTTCTTC. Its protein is CASSNPAGDTYNEQFF.

CDR3 nucleotide sequence: TGCGCCAGCAGCCCCCGGGTGAACTACGAGCAGTACTTC. It is translated as CASSPRVNYEQYF. The V call is TRBV5-1, the J call TRBJ2-7; D unclear. Germline V gene lookup returns CDR1 SGHRS and CDR2 YFSETQ. V lost 4 bases to trimming and J lost 3 bases, with 11 bases between them. The length of the CDR3 is 13 residues.

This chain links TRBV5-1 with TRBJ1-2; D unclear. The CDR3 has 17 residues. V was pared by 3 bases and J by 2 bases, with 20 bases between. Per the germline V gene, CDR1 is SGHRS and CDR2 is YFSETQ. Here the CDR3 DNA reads TGCGCCAGCAGCTCAGCCTTGGACGGAATTTTGAACTATGGCTACACCTTC. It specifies CASSSALDGILNYGYTF.

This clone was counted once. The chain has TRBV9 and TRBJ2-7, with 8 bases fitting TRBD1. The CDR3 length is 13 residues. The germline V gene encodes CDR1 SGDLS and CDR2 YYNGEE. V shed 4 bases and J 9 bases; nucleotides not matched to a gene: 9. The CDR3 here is CASSKAQGAAQYF. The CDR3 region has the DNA TGTGCCAGCAGCAAGGCCCAGGGGGCTGCGCAGTACTTC.

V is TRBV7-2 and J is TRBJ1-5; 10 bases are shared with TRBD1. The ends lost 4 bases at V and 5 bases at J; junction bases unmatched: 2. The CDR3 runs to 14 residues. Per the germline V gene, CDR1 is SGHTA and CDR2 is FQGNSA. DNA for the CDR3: TGTGCCAGCAGCTACGGGACAGGGGATCAGCCCCAGCATTTT. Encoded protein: CASSYGTGDQPQHF.

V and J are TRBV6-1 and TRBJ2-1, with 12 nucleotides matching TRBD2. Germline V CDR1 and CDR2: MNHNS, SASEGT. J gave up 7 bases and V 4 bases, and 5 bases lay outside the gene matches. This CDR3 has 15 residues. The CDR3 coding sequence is TGTGCCAGCAGTGGACTAGCGGGAGAGTTAAATGAGCAGTTCTTC. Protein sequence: CASSGLAGELNEQFF.

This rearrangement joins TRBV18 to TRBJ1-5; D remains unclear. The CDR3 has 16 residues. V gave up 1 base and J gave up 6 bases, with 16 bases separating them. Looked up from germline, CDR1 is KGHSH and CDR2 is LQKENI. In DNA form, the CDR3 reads TGTGCCAGCTCACCACGCACGCACGTCGGTGGTCAGCCCCAGCATTTT. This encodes CASSPRTHVGGQPQHF.

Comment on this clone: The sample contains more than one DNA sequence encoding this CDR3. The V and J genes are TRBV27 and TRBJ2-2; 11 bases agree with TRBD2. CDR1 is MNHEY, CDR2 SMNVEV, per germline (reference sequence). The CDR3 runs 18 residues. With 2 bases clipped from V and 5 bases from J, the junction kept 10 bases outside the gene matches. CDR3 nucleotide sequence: TGTGCCAGCAGTTTACCCCAACTAGCGGGAGTGCATACCGGGGAGCTGTTTTTT. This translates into CASSLPQLAGVHTGELFF.

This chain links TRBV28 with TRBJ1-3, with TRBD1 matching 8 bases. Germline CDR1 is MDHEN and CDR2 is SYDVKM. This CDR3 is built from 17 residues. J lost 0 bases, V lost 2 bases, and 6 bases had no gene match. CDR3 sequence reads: CASSLEAGGLSGNTIYF. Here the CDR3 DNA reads TGTGCCAGCAGTTTAGAGGCAGGGGGCCTCTCTGGAAACACCATATATTTT.

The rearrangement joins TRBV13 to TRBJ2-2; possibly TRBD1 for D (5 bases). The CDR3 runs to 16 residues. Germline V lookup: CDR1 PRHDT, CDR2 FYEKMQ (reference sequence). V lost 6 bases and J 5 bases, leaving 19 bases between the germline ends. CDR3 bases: TGTGCCAGCAGTCCCTCACTAAGGCCAGGGACCGGGGAGCTGTTTTTT. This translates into CASSPSLRPGTGELFF.

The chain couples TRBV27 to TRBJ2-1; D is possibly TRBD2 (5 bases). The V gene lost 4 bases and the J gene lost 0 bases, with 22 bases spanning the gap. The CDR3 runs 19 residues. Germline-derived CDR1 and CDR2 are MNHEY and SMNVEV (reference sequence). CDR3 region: CASSSNKLSGANSYNEQFF. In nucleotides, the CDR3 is TGTGCCAGCAGTTCCAATAAACTCAGCGGAGCGAACTCCTACAATGAGCAGTTCTTC.

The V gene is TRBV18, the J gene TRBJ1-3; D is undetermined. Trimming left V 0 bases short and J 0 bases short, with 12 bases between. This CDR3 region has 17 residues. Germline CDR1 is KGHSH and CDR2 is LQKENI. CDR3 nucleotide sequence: TGTGCCAGCTCACCACCGGAGTGGGTCAACTCTGGAAACACCATATATTTT. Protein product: CASSPPEWVNSGNTIYF.